The 21 T cell receptor beta chains listed next were all sequenced from one sample in a study of T-cell memory formation after mild COVID-19 (dated by TCRdb to the early 2020s). The library was prepared using 5' RACE. The sample was run on an Illumina NovaSeq 6000. The public reads were run again by TCRdb, first through fastp at Q25 and then through MiXCR, and only productive beta chains were kept. Rows merge per CDR3 protein into single entries with the most common DNA and genes. This sample lists about 180,000 distinct CDR3 sequences; 15% to 20% were detected once. Together, the top ten hold more than 2% of the sample. Sequenced material: PBMCs or a T cell subset sorted from them (not recorded which). The receptors here all came from an adult woman who had mild COVID-19 (a few samples of this study predate the infection). The sample titles of this study are shuffled in the database, so cell type and time point are left out; the donor was told from shared clones.

This chain joins TRBV4-3 and TRBJ2-7; 7 bases align to TRBD2. There are 16 residues in the CDR3. The germline gives CDR1 LGHNA, CDR2 YSLEER. J gave up 0 bases and V 3 bases, and 8 bases lay outside the gene matches. CDR3 region: CASSHAWGGSSYEQYF. In DNA, the CDR3 is TGCGCCAGCAGCCATGCATGGGGAGGGAGCTCCTACGAGCAGTACTTC.

This clonotype was picked up a small number of times. The chain couples TRBV2 to TRBJ2-5; no firm D call. The V end lost 4 bases, the J end lost 2 bases, and 11 bases lay between the germline ends. In germline, CDR1 is SNHLY, CDR2 FYNNEI. The CDR3 contains 14 residues. The CDR3 spells CASSGGTPQETQYF. The CDR3 DNA is TGTGCCAGCAGTGGAGGAACTCCACAAGAGACCCAGTACTTC.

Here the CDR3 reads CASREFGTGYNEQFF. In nucleotides, the CDR3 is TGTGCCAGCAGAGAGTTCGGGACAGGTTACAATGAGCAGTTCTTC. This chain connects TRBV6-1 to TRBJ2-1; TRBD1 aligns across 8 bases. V lost 6 bases and J lost 4; bases outside the gene matches: 8. The CDR3 contains 15 residues. From germline, CDR1 is MNHNS and CDR2 SASEGT.

The sample holds many counts of this clonotype. The V call is TRBV29-1, the J call TRBJ2-5; TRBD1 aligns across 8 bases. The CDR3 is made up of 15 amino acids. Per the germline V gene, CDR1 is SQVTM and CDR2 is ANQGSEA. V was clipped by 4 bases and J by 1 base; unmatched bases: 8. Here the CDR3 reads CSVVLGQGAQETQYF. The CDR3 nucleotides read TGCAGCGTTGTCCTTGGACAGGGCGCCCAAGAGACCCAGTACTTC.

This clonotype was seen a few times. This chain connects TRBV7-2 to TRBJ2-2, with 8 bases fitting TRBD2. Germline-derived CDR1 and CDR2 are SGHTA and FQGNSA. The junction had 3 bases not matched to a gene; V was cut back by 5 bases and J by 1 base. This CDR3 is built from 15 residues. CDR3: CASSPSGGNTGELFF. The CDR3 bases are TGTGCCAGCAGCCCCAGCGGGGGGAACACCGGGGAGCTGTTTTTT.

This clonotype was seen a handful of times. This rearrangement joins TRBV7-6 to TRBJ2-3, with D possibly TRBD2 on 5 matching bases. Trimming cost V 1 base and J 3 bases, with 5 bases left between them. This CDR3 comprises 13 residues. From germline, CDR1 is SGHVS and CDR2 FNYEAQ. The CDR3 spells CASSLGETDTQYF. CDR3 sequence (DNA): TGTGCCAGCAGCTTAGGGGAGACAGATACGCAGTATTTT.

The genes are TRBV3-1 and TRBJ1-1, with no clear D. V lost 6 bases, J lost 1 base, and 12 bases lay in between. The CDR3 runs to 14 residues. Per germline, CDR1 LGHDT and CDR2 YNNKEL (reference sequence). For the CDR3, the DNA is TGTGCCAGCAGTCACAATGCCGGGAACACTGAAGCTTTCTTT. Amino acid sequence: CASSHNAGNTEAFF.

This clonotype has at least ten counts. The J gene is TRBJ2-3, the V gene TRBV5-5; 10 bases fit TRBD1. This CDR3 is built from 20 residues. With 4 bases clipped from V and 1 base from J, the junction kept 18 bases outside the gene matches. Germline V gene lookup returns CDR1 SGHKS and CDR2 YYEKEE (reference sequence). In DNA, the CDR3 is TGTGCCAGCAGCGCTTCTCACACCTTCAGGACAGGGGGAGGCACAGATACGCAGTATTTT. Amino acids: CASSASHTFRTGGGTDTQYF.

The rearrangement links TRBV28 to TRBJ2-7; D gene uncertain. V lost 3 bases, J lost 3 bases, and 12 bases lay in between. The germline CDR1 and CDR2 sequences are MDHEN and SYDVKM. The CDR3 extends over 14 amino acids. The CDR3 DNA reads as TGTGCCAGCAGTTTCAGGCTGCCGGTCTACGAGCAGTACTTC. It codes for CASSFRLPVYEQYF.

The J gene is TRBJ1-5, the V gene TRBV12-3 or TRBV12-4, with D unclear. The length of the CDR3 is 11 residues. V was shortened by 1 base and J by 11 bases, with 6 bases between the two germline ends. CDR3 loop: CASSLGLAQHF. In nucleotides, the CDR3 is TGTGCCAGCAGTTTAGGTTTAGCCCAGCATTTT.

This clonotype has only a few counts. The chain links TRBV4-2 to TRBJ2-7, with 9 bases fitting TRBD1. There are 16 residues in the CDR3. V lost 2 bases, J lost 3 bases, and 8 bases stayed unmatched. Germline V gene sequence: CDR1 LGHNA, CDR2 YNFKEQ. DNA of the CDR3: TGTGCCAGCAGCCAACACCCGGGGGACAGGGTCTACGAGCAGTACTTC. This encodes CASSQHPGDRVYEQYF.

The V gene is TRBV7-9, the J gene TRBJ2-5; TRBD2 matches at 8 bases. Germline V gene lookup returns CDR1 SEHNR and CDR2 FQNEAQ (reference sequence). This CDR3 is 15 amino acids long. J gave up 2 bases and V 7 bases, and 9 bases lay outside the gene matches. CDR3 sequence (DNA): TGTGCCAGCACCCGCCGGGGACTAGGGCAAGAGACCCAGTACTTC. Its translation: CASTRRGLGQETQYF.

The table lists this clonotype with a few counts. The chain recombines TRBV7-2 with TRBJ2-1; D is perhaps TRBD2 (5 bases). CDR1 SGHTA and CDR2 FQGNSA come from the germline V gene. V was cut by 4 bases and J by 0 bases, with 7 bases left in between. This CDR3 contains 14 residues. The CDR3 DNA is TGTGCCAGCAGCTGGGAGAGCTCCTACAATGAGCAGTTCTTC. This codes for CASSWESSYNEQFF.

This clonotype was picked up a small number of times. V usage is TRBV10-3 and J usage is TRBJ2-3; D remains ambiguous. V was cut by 3 bases and J by 4 bases, with 8 bases left in between. Germline lookup yields CDR1 ENHRY and CDR2 SYGVKD. The CDR3 contains 13 residues. In DNA, the CDR3 is TGTGCCATCAGTGAATGGGCCTCAGATACGCAGTATTTT. Amino acids: CAISEWASDTQYF.

This clonotype was counted between two and nine times. The rearrangement joins TRBV3-1 to TRBJ2-7; TRBD2 agrees at 8 bases. CDR1 is LGHDT, CDR2 YNNKEL, per germline (reference sequence). V shed 1 base and J 2 bases; nucleotides not matched to a gene: 4. The CDR3 consists of 15 residues. The CDR3 nucleotides are TGTGCCAGCAGCCAAGCTGGGCGGGAGGCCTACGAGCAGTACTTC. Its translation: CASSQAGREAYEQYF.

The table lists this clonotype with a few counts. J is TRBJ2-7 and V is TRBV5-1; a weak D match, TRBD2 (6 bases). Germline CDR1 is SGHRS and CDR2 is YFSETQ. The length of the CDR3 is 14 residues. V dropped 0 bases and J dropped 1 base, with 8 bases sitting between them. The CDR3 DNA follows: TGCGCCAGCAGCTTGGCGGGGGAGTCCTACGAGCAGTACTTC. Residues: CASSLAGESYEQYF.

This clonotype was seen only once. V is TRBV5-1 and J is TRBJ2-5, with TRBD1 matching over 8 bases. The germline CDR1 and CDR2 sequences are SGHRS and YFSETQ. V lost 2 bases, J lost 1 base, and 4 bases stayed unmatched. The CDR3 spans 15 residues. CDR3: CASSFLTGGQETQYF. CDR3 DNA: TGCGCCAGCAGCTTTTTAACAGGGGGCCAAGAGACCCAGTACTTC. Complete variable domain (other parts from reference TRBV5-1 and TRBJ2-5): KAGVTQTPRYLIKTRGQQVTLSCSPISGHRSVSWYQQTPGQGLQFLFEYFSETQRNKGNFPGRFSGRQFSNSRSEMNVSTLELGDSALYLCASSFLTGGQETQYFGPGTRLLVL.

This clonotype was seen more than once but under ten times. The chain combines TRBV5-1 with TRBJ2-5; D is ambiguous. V was cut by 0 bases and J by 4 bases, with 10 bases left in between. CDR1 and CDR2 from the germline V gene are SGHRS and YFSETQ. The CDR3 runs to 14 residues. In DNA, the CDR3 is TGCGCCAGCAGCTTGGCATCTGGTGGAGAGACCCAGTACTTC. As protein: CASSLASGGETQYF.

The chain couples TRBV5-4 to TRBJ2-3, with 9 bases that match TRBD1. Trimming took 0 bases from V and 2 from J; bases not matched to a gene: 1. The germline V gene encodes CDR1 SGHNT and CDR2 YYREEE (reference sequence). CDR3 length: 15 amino acids. Written as DNA, the CDR3 is TGTGCCAGCAGCTTGGACAGGGGGCACACAGATACGCAGTATTTT. Translating gives CASSLDRGHTDTQYF.

The chain links TRBV2 to TRBJ1-3; perhaps TRBD1 as D (6 bases). The CDR3 runs 15 residues. Germline V gene sequence: CDR1 SNHLY, CDR2 FYNNEI. V was shortened by 5 bases and J by 3 bases, with 14 bases between the two germline ends. This chain's CDR3 is CASSPQGTRGNTIYF. CDR3 nucleotides: TGTGCCAGCAGTCCACAGGGAACCCGTGGAAACACCATATATTTT.

This clonotype was seen only a few times. The chain carries TRBV4-1 and TRBJ2-3; TRBD2 matches 15 bases. J gave up 3 bases and V 1 base, and 11 bases lay outside the gene matches. The CDR3 has 20 residues. Germline CDR1 is MGHRA and CDR2 is YSYEKL. The CDR3 spells CASSQVQRGLAGGPTDTQYF. The CDR3 bases are TGCGCCAGCAGCCAAGTACAGAGAGGACTAGCGGGAGGGCCGACAGATACGCAGTATTTT.